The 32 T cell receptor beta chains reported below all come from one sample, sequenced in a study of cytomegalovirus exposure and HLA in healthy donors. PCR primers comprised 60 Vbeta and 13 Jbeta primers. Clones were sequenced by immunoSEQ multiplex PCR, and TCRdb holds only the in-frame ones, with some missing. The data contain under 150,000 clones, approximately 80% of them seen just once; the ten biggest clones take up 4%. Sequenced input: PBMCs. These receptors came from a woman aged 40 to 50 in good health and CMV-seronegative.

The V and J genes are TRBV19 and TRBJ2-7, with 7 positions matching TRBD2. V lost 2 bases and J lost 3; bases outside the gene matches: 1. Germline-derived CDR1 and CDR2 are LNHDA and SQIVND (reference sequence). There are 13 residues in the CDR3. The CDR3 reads CASSILADYEQYF. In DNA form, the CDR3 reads TGTGCCAGTAGTATACTAGCGGACTACGAGCAGTACTTC. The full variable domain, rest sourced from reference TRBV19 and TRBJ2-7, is DGGITQSPKYLFRKEGQNVTLSCEQNLNHDAMYWYRQDPGQGLRLIYYSQIVNDFQKGDIAEGYSVSREKKESFPLTVTSAQKNPTAFYLCASSILADYEQYFGPGTRLTVT.

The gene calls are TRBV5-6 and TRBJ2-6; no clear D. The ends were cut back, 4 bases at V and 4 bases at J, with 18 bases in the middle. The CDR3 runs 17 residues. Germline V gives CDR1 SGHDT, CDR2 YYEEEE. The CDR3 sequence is CASSPLYRFMGANVLTF. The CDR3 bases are TGTGCCAGCAGCCCACTATACCGGTTTATGGGGGCCAACGTCCTGACTTTC.

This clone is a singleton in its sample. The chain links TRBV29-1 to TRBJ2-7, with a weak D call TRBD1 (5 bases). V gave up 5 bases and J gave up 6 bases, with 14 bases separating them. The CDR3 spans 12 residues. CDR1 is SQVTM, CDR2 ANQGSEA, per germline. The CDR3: CSVLNSQGEQYF. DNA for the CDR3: TGCAGCGTTCTTAACAGCCAGGGCGAGCAGTACTTC.

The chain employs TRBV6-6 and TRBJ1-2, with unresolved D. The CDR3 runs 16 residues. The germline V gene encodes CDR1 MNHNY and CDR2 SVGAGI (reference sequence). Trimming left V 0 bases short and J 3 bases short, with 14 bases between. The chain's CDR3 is CASSYSPGNGYYGYTF. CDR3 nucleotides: TGTGCCAGCAGTTACTCACCCGGGAATGGATACTATGGCTACACCTTC.

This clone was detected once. This chain's CDR3 is CASSQGNRRVSSLYEQYF. The CDR3 DNA reads as TGTGCCAGCAGCCAAGGAAACCGCAGGGTTTCATCGCTTTACGAGCAGTACTTC. V gene TRBV14 combines with J gene TRBJ2-5, with D possibly being TRBD1 (5 bases). The J call may be incorrect, as the DNA end agrees better with TRBJ2-7. Germline CDR1 SGHDN, CDR2 FVKESK. The CDR3 is made up of 18 amino acids.

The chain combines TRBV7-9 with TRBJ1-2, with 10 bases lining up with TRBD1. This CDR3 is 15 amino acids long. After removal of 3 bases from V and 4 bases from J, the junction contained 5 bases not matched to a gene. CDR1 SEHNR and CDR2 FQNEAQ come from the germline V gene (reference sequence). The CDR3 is CASSFGTGVSYGYTF. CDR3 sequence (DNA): TGTGCCAGCAGCTTCGGGACAGGGGTTTCCTATGGCTACACCTTC.

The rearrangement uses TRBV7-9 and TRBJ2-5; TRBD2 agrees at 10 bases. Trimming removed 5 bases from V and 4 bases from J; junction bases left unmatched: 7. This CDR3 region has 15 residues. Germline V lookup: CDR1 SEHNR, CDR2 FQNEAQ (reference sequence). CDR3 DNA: TGTGCCAGCAGCGGTGGACTAGCGGAAGTAGAGACCCAGTACTTC. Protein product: CASSGGLAEVETQYF.

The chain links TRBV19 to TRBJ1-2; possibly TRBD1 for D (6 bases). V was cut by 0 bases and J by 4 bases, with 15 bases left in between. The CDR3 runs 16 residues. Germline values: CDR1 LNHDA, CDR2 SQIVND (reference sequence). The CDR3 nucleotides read TGTGCCAGTAGTATAGACGGGGGGCGCGGCTCCTATGGCTACACCTTC. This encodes CASSIDGGRGSYGYTF.

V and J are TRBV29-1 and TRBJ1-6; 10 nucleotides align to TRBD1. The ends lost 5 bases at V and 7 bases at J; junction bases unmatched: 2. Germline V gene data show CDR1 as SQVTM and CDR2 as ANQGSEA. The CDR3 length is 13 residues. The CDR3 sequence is CSVTTGGNSPLHF. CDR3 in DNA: TGCAGCGTTACGACAGGGGGCAATTCACCCCTCCACTTT.

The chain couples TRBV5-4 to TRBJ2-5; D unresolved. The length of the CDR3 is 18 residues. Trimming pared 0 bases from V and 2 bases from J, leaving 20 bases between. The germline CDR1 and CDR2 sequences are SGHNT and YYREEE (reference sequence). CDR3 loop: CASSLDSYAEAQQETQYF. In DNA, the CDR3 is TGTGCCAGCAGCTTGGATAGCTACGCTGAGGCCCAACAAGAGACCCAGTACTTC.

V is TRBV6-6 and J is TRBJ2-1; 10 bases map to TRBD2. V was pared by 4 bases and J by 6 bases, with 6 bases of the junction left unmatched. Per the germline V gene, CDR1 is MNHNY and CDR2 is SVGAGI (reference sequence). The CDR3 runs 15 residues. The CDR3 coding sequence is TGTGCCAGCAGTTCTAGCGGGAGAAGAACCAATGAGCAGTTCTTC. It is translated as CASSSSGRRTNEQFF.

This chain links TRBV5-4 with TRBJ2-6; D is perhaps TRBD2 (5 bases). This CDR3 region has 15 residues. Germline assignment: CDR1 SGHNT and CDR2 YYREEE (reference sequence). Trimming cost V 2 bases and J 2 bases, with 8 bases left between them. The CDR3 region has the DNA TGTGCCAGCAGCTTTGAGGAGGCTGGGGCCAACGTCCTGACTTTC. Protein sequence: CASSFEEAGANVLTF.

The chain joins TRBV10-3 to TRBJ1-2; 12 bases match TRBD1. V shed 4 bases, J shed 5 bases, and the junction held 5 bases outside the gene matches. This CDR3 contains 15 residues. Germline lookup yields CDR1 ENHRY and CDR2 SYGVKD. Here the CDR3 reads CAISGGTGGGYGYTF. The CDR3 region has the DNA TGTGCCATCAGTGGGGGGACAGGGGGCGGTTATGGCTACACCTTC.

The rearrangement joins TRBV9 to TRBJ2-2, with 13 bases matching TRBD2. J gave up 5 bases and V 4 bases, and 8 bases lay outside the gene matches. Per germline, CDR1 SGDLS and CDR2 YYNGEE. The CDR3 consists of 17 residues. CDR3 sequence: CASSPRTSGGLTGELFF. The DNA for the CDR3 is TGTGCCAGCAGCCCCCGGACTAGCGGGGGTCTAACCGGGGAGCTGTTTTTT.

CDR3 amino acids: CASSPDRGTEAFF. The CDR3 coding sequence is TGTGCCAGCTCACCCGACAGGGGGACTGAAGCTTTCTTT. The chain joins TRBV18 to TRBJ1-1; 9 bases are a match to TRBD1. Germline CDR1 is KGHSH and CDR2 is LQKENI. The J segment lost 5 bases and the V segment lost 3 bases, leaving 1 base of the junction unmatched. The CDR3 has 13 amino acids. The whole variable domain, filled in from reference TRBV18 and TRBJ1-1, reads NAGVMQNPRHLVRRRGQEARLRCSPMKGHSHVYWYRQLPEEGLKFMVYLQKENIIDESGMPKERFSAEFPKEGPSILRIQQVVRGDSAAYFCASSPDRGTEAFFGQGTRLTVV.

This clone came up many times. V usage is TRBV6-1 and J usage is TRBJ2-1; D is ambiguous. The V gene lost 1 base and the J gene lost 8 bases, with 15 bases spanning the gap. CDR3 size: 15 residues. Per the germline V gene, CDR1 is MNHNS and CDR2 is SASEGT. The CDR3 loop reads CASSEEMASGYEQFF. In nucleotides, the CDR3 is TGTGCCAGCAGTGAAGAGATGGCTAGTGGGTATGAGCAGTTCTTC.

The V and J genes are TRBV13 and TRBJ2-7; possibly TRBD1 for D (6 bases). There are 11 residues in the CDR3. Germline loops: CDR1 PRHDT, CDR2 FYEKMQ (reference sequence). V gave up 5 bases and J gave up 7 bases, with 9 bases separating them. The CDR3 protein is CASSLDREQYF. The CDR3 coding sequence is TGTGCCAGCAGCCTGGACAGAGAGCAGTACTTC. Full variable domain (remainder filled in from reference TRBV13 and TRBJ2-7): AAGVIQSPRHLIKEKRETATLKCYPIPRHDTVYWYQQGPGQDPQFLISFYEKMQSDKGSIPDRFSAQQFSDYHSELNMSSLELGDSALYFCASSLDREQYFGPGTRLTVT.

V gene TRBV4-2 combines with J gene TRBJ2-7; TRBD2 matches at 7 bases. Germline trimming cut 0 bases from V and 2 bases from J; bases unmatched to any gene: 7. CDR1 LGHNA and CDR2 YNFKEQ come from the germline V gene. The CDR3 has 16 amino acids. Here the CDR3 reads CASSQDFPAGPYEQYF. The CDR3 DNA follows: TGTGCCAGCAGCCAAGATTTCCCAGCGGGACCCTACGAGCAGTACTTC.

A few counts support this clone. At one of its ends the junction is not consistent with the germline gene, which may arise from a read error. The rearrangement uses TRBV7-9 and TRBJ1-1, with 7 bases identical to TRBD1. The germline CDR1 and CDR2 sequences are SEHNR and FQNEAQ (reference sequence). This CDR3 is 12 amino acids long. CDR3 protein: CSSSLPDRAAFF. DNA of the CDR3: TGTTCCAGCAGCTTACCCGACAGGGCTGCTTTCTTT. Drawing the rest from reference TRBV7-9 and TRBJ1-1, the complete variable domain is DTGVSQNPRHKITKRGQNVTFRCDPISEHNRLYWYRQTLGQGPEFLTYFQNEAQLEKSRLLSDRFSAERPKGSFSTLEIQRTEQGDSAMYLCSSSLPDRAAFFGQGTRLTVV.

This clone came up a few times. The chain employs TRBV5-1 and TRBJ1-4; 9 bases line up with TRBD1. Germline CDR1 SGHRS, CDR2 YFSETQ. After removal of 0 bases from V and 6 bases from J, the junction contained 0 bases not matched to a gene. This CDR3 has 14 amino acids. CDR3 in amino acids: CASSLGTGDEKLFF. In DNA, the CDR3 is TGCGCCAGCAGCTTGGGGACAGGGGATGAAAAACTGTTTTTT.

The DNA of the CDR3 is TGTGCCAGTACTCAAAACAGAGCTAACTATGGCTACACCTTC. Amino acid sequence: CASTQNRANYGYTF. The chain carries TRBV19 and TRBJ1-2; no definite D call. This CDR3 is built from 14 residues. The V and J ends lost 7 bases and 0 bases respectively, with 12 bases between them. In germline, CDR1 is LNHDA, CDR2 SQIVND (reference sequence).

CDR3 nucleotide sequence: TGTGCCAGCAGCCTCACGGGGGGGGGAACCGGGGAGCTGTTTTTT. The encoded protein is CASSLTGGGTGELFF. The chain employs TRBV9 and TRBJ2-2; 8 bases align to TRBD2. V shed 4 bases and J 5 bases; nucleotides not matched to a gene: 7. The V gene's germline CDR1 is SGDLS and CDR2 YYNGEE. The CDR3 runs to 15 residues.

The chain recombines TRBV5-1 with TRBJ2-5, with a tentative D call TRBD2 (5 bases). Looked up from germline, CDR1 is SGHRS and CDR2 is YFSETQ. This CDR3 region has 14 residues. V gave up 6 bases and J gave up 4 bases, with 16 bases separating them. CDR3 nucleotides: TGCGCCAGCAACACCGGGGAAGTGGGAGAGACCCAGTACTTC. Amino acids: CASNTGEVGETQYF.

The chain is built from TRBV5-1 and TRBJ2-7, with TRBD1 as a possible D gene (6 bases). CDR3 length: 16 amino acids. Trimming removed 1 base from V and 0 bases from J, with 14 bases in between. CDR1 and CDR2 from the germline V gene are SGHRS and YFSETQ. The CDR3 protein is CASSLSPRTVSYEQYF. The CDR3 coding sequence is TGCGCCAGCAGCTTGAGCCCTAGGACAGTCTCCTACGAGCAGTACTTC. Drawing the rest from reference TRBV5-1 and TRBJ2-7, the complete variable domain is KAGVTQTPRYLIKTRGQQVTLSCSPISGHRSVSWYQQTPGQGLQFLFEYFSETQRNKGNFPGRFSGRQFSNSRSEMNVSTLELGDSALYLCASSLSPRTVSYEQYFGPGTRLTVT.

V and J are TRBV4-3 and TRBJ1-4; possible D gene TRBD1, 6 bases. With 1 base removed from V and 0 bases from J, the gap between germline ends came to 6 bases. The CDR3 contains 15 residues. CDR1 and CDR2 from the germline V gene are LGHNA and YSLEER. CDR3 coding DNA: TGCGCCAGCAGCCAAGGGACAGCAACTAATGAAAAACTGTTTTTT. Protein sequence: CASSQGTATNEKLFF.

The CDR3 nucleotides are TGCAGCGCCTGGGACTTGAACAATGAGCAGTTCTTC. Its translation is CSAWDLNNEQFF. The gene calls are TRBV29-1 and TRBJ2-1, with D maybe TRBD2 (6 bases). CDR1 is SQVTM and CDR2 is ANQGSEA in the germline V gene. This CDR3 has 12 amino acids. Between the trimmed V and J ends, which lost 7 bases and 5 bases, there was a span of 12 bases.

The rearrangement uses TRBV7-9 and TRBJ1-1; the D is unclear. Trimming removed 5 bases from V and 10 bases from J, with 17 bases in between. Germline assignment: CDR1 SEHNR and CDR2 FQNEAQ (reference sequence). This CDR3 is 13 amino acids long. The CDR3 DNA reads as TGTGCCAGCAGCCCCGCCGGGATGGTTGGAGCTTTCTTT. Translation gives CASSPAGMVGAFF.

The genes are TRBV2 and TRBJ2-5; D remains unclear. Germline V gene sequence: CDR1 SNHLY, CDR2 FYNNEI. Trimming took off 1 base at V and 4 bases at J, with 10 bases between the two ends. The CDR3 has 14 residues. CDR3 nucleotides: TGTGCCAGCAGTGAAGGGATAGCCCGAGAGACCCAGTACTTC. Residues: CASSEGIARETQYF.

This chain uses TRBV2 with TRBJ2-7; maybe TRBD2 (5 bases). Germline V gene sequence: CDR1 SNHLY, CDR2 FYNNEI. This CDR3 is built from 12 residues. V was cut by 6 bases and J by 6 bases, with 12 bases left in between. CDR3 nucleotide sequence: TGTGCCAGCAGCGTCCTCGCGGGCGAGCAGTACTTC. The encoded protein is CASSVLAGEQYF.

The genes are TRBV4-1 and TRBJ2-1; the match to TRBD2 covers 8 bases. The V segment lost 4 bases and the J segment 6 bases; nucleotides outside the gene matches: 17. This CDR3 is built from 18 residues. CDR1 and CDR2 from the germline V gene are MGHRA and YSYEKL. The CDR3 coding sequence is TGCGCCAGCAGCCCCGAGCTCAGCGGGGGACCCAACGGCAATGAGCAGTTCTTC. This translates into CASSPELSGGPNGNEQFF.

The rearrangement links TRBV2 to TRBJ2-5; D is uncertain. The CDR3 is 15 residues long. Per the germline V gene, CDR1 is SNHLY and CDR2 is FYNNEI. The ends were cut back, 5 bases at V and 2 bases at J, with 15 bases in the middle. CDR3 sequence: CASSTLSPLQETQYF. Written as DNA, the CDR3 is TGTGCCAGCAGTACCCTTAGCCCCCTACAAGAGACCCAGTACTTC.

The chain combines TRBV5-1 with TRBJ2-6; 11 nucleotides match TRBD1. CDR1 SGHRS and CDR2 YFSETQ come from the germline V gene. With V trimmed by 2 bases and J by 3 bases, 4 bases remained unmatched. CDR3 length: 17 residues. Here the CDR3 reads CASSLRTGGGGANVLTF. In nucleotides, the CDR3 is TGCGCCAGCAGCTTAAGGACAGGGGGCGGTGGGGCCAACGTCCTGACTTTC.